A single sample is the source of the 7 T cell receptor beta chains below, sequenced in a study of blood T cell repertoires in COVID-19 (dated by TCRdb to the early 2020s). The library was obtained by the immunoSEQ multiplex PCR assay. TCRdb mirrors the immuneACCESS table, restricted to in-frame sequences. Some clones are absent from its copies; in checked studies, under half trace to an unresolved V gene, and the reason for the others is unknown. The sample table holds 20,000 to 25,000 clones, of which roughly 80% were seen once. Jointly, the top ten make up approximately 61% of the sample. The specimen sequenced was peripheral blood. All receptors derive from a woman aged 80 or over with acute or convalescent COVID-19.

The chain uses TRBV11-3 and TRBJ2-3; 14 bases agree with TRBD2. Losses at the gene ends were 4 bases for V and 3 bases for J; bases not matched to a gene: 6. There are 17 residues in the CDR3. Looked up from germline, CDR1 is SGHNT and CDR2 is YENEEA. CDR3: CASSSGGTSGGTDTQYF. For the CDR3, the DNA is TGTGCCAGCAGCTCAGGCGGGACTAGCGGGGGAACAGATACGCAGTATTTT.

The rearrangement joins TRBV27 to TRBJ1-2; tentatively, D is TRBD1 (6 bases). V was clipped by 0 bases and J by 3 bases, with 14 bases between them. CDR3 length: 16 amino acids. Germline V gives CDR1 MNHEY, CDR2 SMNVEV (reference sequence). CDR3 in DNA: TGTGCCAGCAGTTTATCGAGTCAGGGGCGGTACTATGGCTACACCTTC. The encoded protein is CASSLSSQGRYYGYTF.

The gene calls are TRBV10-3 and TRBJ1-3; 9 bases align to TRBD1. There are 15 residues in the CDR3. The V and J ends lost 11 bases and 3 bases, in that order; junction bases with no gene match: 11. Germline values: CDR1 ENHRY, CDR2 SYGVKD. CDR3 sequence: CASLLDRGFGNTIYF. The CDR3 nucleotides are TGTGCCTCATTGCTGGACAGGGGATTTGGAAACACCATATATTTT.

The J gene is TRBJ1-2, the V gene TRBV19; 11 bases line up with TRBD1. Germline V gene data show CDR1 as LNHDA and CDR2 as SQIVND (reference sequence). CDR3 length: 15 amino acids. J lost 1 base, V lost 4 bases, and 2 bases had no gene match. The DNA for the CDR3 is TGTGCCAGTAGTAGGGGACAGGGGGGTAACTATGGCTACACCTTC. It encodes CASSRGQGGNYGYTF.

V gene TRBV3-1 (or the pseudogene TRBV3-2) combines with J gene TRBJ2-7; D not resolved. Deletions cut 0 bases from V and 4 bases from J, with 4 bases between. In germline, CDR1 is LGHDT, CDR2 YNNKEL (reference sequence). The CDR3 covers 12 residues. The CDR3 nucleotides are TGTGCCAGCAGCCAAGATAGATACGAGCAGTACTTC. This encodes CASSQDRYEQYF.

Only a few counts were recorded for this clone. The CDR3 nucleotides read TGTGCCAGCAGCTACTTTAACACCGGGGAGCTGTTTTTT. Residues: CASSYFNTGELFF. The rearrangement joins TRBV7-3 to TRBJ2-2; no firm D call. V was pared by 4 bases and J by 2 bases, with 5 bases between. The CDR3 contains 13 residues. CDR1 and CDR2 from the germline V gene are SGHTA and FQGTGA.

This CDR3 reads CASSRDTKTGNTIYF. DNA of the CDR3: TGTGCCAGCAGCAGGGACACCAAAACTGGAAACACCATATATTTT. V is TRBV5-5 and J is TRBJ1-3; possibly TRBD1 for D (6 bases). Per the germline V gene, CDR1 is SGHKS and CDR2 is YYEKEE (reference sequence). Trimming shortened V by 4 bases and J by 2 bases, and 13 bases separated the two germline ends. The CDR3 length is 15 residues.